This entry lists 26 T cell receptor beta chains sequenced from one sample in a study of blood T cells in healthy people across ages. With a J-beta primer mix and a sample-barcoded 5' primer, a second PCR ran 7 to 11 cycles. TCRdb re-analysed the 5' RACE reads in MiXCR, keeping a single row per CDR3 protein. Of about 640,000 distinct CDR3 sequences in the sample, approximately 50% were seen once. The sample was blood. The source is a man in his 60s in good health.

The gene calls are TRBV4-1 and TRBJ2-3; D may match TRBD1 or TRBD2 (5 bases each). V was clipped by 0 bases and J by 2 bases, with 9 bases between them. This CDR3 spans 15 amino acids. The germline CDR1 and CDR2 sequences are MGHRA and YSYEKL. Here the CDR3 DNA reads TGCGCCAGCAGCCAAGAGGGGGTTCCCACAGATACGCAGTATTTT. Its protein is CASSQEGVPTDTQYF.

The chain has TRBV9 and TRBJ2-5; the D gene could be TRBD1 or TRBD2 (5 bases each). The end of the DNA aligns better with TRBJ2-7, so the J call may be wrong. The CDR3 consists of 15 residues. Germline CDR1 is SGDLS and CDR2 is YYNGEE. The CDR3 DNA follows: TGTGCCAGCAGCGTAGCTTATGGGACCCTCTACGAGCAGTACTTC. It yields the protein CASSVAYGTLYEQYF.

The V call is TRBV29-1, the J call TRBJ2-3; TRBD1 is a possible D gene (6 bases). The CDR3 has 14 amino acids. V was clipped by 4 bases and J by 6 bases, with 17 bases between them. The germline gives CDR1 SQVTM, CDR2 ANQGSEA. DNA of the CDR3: TGCAGCGTTGTTGGGGGACATTTCGCGGATACGCAGTATTTT. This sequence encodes CSVVGGHFADTQYF.

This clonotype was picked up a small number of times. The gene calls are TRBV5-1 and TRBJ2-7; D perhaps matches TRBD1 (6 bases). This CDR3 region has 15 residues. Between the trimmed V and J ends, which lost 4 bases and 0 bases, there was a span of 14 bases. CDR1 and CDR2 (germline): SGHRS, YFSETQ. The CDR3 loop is CASSPMPDSSYEQYF. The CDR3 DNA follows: TGCGCCAGCAGCCCAATGCCGGACAGCTCCTACGAGCAGTACTTC. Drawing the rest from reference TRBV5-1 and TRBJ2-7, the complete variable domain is KAGVTQTPRYLIKTRGQQVTLSCSPISGHRSVSWYQQTPGQGLQFLFEYFSETQRNKGNFPGRFSGRQFSNSRSEMNVSTLELGDSALYLCASSPMPDSSYEQYFGPGTRLTVT.

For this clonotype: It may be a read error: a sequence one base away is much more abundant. In DNA, the CDR3 is TGCAGCGTGTCGACCTCCCAAGAGACCCAGTTCTTC. It specifies CSVSTSQETQFF. The chain carries TRBV29-1 and TRBJ2-5; D is uncertain. The end of the DNA aligns better with TRBJ2-1, so the J call may be wrong. The CDR3 spans 12 residues. Germline-derived CDR1 and CDR2 are SQVTM and ANQGSEA.

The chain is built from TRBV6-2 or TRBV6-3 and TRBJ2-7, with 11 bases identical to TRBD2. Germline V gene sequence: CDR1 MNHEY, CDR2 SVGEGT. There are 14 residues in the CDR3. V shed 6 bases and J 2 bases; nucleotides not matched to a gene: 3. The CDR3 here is CASRHSGGAYEQYF. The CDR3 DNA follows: TGTGCCAGCAGGCATAGCGGGGGGGCCTACGAGCAGTACTTC.

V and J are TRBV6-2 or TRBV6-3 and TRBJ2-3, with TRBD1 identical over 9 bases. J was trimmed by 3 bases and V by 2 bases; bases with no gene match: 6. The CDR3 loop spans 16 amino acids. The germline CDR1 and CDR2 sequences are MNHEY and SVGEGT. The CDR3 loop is CASSYAGTGRTDTQYF. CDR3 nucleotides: TGTGCCAGCAGTTACGCGGGGACAGGGAGAACAGATACGCAGTATTTT.

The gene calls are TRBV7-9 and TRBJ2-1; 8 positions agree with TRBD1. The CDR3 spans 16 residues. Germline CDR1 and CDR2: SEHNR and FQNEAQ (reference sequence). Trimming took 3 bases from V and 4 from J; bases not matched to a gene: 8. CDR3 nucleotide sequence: TGTGCCAGCAGCTTTTACAGGACAGGGCATTACAATGAGCAGTTCTTC. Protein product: CASSFYRTGHYNEQFF.

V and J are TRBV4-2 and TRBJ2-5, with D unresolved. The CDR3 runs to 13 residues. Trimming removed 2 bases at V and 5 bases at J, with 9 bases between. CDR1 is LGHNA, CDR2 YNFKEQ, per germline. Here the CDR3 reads CASSQRSGETQYF. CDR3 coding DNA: TGTGCCAGCAGCCAACGTAGTGGCGAGACCCAGTACTTC.

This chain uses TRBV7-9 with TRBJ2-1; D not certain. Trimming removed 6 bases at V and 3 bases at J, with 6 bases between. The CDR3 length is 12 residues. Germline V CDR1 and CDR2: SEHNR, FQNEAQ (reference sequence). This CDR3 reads CASRYDYNEQFF. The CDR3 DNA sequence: TGTGCCAGCAGGTACGACTACAATGAGCAGTTCTTC.

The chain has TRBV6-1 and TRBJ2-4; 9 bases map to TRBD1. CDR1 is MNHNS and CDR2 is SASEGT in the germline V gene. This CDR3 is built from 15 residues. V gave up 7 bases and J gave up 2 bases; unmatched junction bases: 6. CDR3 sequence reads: CASTTGGLTKNIQYF. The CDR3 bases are TGTGCCAGCACGACAGGGGGGTTGACCAAAAACATTCAGTACTTC.

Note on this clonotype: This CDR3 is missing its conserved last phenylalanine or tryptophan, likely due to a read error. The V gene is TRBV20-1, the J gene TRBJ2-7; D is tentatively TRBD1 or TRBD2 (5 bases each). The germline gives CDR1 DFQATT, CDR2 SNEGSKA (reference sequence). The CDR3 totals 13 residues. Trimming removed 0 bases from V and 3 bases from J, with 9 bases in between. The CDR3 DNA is TGCAGTGCTAGAGATGGGGGATACTACGAGCAGTACTAC. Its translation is CSARDGGYYEQYY.

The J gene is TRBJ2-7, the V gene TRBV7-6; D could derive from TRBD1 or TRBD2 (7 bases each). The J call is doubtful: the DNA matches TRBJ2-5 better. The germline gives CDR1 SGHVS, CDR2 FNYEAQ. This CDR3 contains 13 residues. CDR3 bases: TGTGCCAGCCAGGGGGGGACTATGGAGACCCAGTACTTC. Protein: CASQGGTMETQYF.

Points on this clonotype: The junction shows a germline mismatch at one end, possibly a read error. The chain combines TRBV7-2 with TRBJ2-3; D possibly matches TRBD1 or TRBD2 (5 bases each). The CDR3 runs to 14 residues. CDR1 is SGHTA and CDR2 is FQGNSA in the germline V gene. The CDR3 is CASSLGGTTDAQYF. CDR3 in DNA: TGTGCCAGCAGCTTAGGAGGGACCACAGATGCGCAGTATTTT.

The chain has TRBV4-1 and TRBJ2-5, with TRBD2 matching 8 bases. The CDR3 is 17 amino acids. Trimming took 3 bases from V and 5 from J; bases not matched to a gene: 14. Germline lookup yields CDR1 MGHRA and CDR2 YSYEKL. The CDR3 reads CASSQTLSRGGSETQYF. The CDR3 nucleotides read TGCGCCAGCAGCCAGACCCTTTCGCGCGGGGGGAGCGAGACCCAGTACTTC.

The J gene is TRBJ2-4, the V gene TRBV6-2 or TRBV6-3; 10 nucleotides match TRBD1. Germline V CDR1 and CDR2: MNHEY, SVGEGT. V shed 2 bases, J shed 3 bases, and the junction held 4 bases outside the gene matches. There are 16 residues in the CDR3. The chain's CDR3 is CASSYRTGGNKNIQYF. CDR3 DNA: TGTGCCAGCAGTTACAGGACAGGGGGTAACAAAAACATTCAGTACTTC.

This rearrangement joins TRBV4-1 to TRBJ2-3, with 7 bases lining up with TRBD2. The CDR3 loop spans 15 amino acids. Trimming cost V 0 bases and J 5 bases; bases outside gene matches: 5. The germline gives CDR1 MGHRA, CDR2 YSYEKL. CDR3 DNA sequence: TGCGCCAGCAGCCAAGATCTAGCGGCGGGAGATACGCAGTATTTT. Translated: CASSQDLAAGDTQYF.

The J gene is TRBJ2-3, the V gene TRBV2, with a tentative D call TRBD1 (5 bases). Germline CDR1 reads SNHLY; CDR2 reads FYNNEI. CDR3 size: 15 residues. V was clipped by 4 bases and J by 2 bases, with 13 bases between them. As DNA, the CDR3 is TGTGCCAGCAGTGGCAGGGTAGGCCACACAGATACGCAGTATTTT. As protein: CASSGRVGHTDTQYF.

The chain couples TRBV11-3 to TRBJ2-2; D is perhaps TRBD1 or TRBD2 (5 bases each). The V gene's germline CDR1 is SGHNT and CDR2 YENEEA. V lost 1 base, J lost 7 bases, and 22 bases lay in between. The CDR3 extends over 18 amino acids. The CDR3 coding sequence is TGTGCCAGCAGCTTAGGGGGCACGGGACCCCACACCGTCGGGGAGCTGTTTTTT. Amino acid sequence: CASSLGGTGPHTVGELFF.

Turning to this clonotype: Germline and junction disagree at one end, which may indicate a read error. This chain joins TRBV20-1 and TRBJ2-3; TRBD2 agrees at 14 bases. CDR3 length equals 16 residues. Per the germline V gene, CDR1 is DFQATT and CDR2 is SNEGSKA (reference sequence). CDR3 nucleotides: TGTAGTGCCAACGGACTAGCGGGGGGCTCCGGAGATACGCAGTATTTT. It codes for CSANGLAGGSGDTQYF.

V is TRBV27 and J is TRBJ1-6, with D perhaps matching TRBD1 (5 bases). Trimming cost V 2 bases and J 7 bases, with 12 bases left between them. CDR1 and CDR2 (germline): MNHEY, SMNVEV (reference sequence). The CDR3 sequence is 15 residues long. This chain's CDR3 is CASSLGGGNNSPLHF. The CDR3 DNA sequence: TGTGCCAGCAGTTTAGGTGGGGGAAACAATTCACCCCTCCACTTT.

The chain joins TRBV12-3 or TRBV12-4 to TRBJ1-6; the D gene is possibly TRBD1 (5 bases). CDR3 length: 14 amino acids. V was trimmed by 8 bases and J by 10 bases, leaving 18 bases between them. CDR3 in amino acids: CASSPPGPNSPLHF. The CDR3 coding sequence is TGTGCCAGCTCTCCTCCGGGACCGAACTCACCCCTCCACTTT.

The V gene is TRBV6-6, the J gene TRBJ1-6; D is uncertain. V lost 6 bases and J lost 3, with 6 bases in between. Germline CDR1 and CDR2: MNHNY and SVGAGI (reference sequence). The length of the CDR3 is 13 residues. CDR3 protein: CASRDDYNSPLHF. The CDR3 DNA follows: TGTGCCAGCAGAGACGACTATAATTCACCCCTCCACTTT.

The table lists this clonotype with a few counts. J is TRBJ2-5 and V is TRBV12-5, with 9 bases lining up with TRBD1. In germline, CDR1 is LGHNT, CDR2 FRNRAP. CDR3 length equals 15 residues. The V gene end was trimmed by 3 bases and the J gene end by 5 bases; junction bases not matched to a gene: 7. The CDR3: CASGFDNRGLETQYF. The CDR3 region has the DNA TGTGCTAGTGGTTTCGACAACAGGGGGCTCGAGACCCAGTACTTC.

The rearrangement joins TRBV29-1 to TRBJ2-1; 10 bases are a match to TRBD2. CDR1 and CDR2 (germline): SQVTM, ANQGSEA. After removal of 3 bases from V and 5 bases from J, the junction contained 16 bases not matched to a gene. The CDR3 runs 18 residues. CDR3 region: CSVDRWTSGWRADNEQFF. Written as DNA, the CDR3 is TGCAGCGTTGACCGTTGGACTAGCGGATGGAGGGCAGACAATGAGCAGTTCTTC.

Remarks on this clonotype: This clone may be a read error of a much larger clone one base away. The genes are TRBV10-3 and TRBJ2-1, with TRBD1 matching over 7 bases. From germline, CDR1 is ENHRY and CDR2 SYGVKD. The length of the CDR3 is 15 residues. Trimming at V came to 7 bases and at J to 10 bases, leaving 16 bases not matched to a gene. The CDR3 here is CAIKGAGTHSYEQFF. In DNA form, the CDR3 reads TGTGCCATCAAGGGGGCCGGGACACACTCCTACGAGCAGTTCTTC.